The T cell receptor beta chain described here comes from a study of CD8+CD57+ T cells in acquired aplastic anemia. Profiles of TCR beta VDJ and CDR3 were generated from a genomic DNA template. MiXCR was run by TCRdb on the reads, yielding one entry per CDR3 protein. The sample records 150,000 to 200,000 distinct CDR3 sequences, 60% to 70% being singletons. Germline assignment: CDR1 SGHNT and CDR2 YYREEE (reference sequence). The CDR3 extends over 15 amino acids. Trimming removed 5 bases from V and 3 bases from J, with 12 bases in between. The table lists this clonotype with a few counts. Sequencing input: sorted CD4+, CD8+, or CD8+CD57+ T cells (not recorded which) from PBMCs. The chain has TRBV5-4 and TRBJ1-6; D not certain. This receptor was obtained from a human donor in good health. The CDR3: CASSHDIDYNSPLHF. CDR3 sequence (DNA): TGTGCCAGCAGTCATGACATAGACTATAATTCACCCCTCCACTTT.